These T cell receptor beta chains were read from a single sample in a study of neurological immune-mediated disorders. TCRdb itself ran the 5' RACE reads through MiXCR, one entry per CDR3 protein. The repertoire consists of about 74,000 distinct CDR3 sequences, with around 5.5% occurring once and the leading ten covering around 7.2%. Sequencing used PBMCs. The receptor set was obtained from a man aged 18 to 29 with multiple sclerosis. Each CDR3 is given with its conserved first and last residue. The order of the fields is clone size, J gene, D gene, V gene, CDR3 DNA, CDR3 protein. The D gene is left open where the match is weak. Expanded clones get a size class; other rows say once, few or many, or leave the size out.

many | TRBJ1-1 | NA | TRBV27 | TGTGCCAGCAGTGCACCGTCTTCGGGGAGGGGCGAAGCTTTCTTT | CASSAPSSGRGEAFF
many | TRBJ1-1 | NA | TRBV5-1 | TGCGCCAGCGGTGCAGGGGAGAACACTGAAGCTTTCTTT | CASGAGENTEAFF
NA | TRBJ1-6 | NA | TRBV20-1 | TGCAGTGCTAGAGGGAGGAATTCACCCCTCCACTTT | CSARGRNSPLHF
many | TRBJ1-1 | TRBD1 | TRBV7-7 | TGTGCCAGCAGCCCTCCGGGACAGGGGAACACTGAAGCTTTCTTT | CASSPPGQGNTEAFF
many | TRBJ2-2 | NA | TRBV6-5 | TGTGCCAGCAGTTACGAGGGTTACACCGGGGAGCTGTTTTTT | CASSYEGYTGELFF
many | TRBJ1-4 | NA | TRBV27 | TGTGCCAGCGGCCCCCAGGCAACTAATGAAAAACTGTTTTTT | CASGPQATNEKLFF
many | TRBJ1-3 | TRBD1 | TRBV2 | TGTGCCAGCAGTCCGGACAGGGGAAACACCATATATTTT | CASSPDRGNTIYF
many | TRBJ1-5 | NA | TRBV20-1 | TGCAGTGCTTCGGGACCTCAAGAGCCCCAGCATTTT | CSASGPQEPQHF
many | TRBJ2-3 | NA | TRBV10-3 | TGTGCCACCCGCGGGCAGCTTTCTAGCACAGATACGCAGTATTTT | CATRGQLSSTDTQYF
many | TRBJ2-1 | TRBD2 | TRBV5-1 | TGCGCCAGCAGGTCGGGACTAGTAGTCTACAATGAGCAGTTCTTC | CASRSGLVVYNEQFF
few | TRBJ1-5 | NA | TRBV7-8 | TGTGCCAGCAGCTTCGGGGCGCGCAATCAGCCCCAGAATTTT | CASSFGARNQPQNF
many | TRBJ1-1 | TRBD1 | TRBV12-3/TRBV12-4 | TGTGCCAGCAGTTTAAGGGGGGGGACAGTCGCTGAAGCTTTCTTT | CASSLRGGTVAEAFF
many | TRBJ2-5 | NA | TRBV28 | TGTGCCAGCAGTCCTCTGAGCATGGAGACCCAGTACTTC | CASSPLSMETQYF
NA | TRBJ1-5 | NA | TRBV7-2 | TGTGCCAGCAGCCGCGGGACACGGGAGGGTCAGCCCCAGAATTTT | CASSRGTREGQPQNF
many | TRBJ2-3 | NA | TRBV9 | TGTGCCAGCAGCCCAAGGACAGTTTCCACAGATACGCAGTATTTT | CASSPRTVSTDTQYF
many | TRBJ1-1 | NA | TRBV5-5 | TGTGCCAGCAGCTGGGGGGAGGACACTGAAGCTTTCTTT | CASSWGEDTEAFF
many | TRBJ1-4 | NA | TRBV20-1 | TGCAGTGCTGGTCGATGGACGGCCGAGAATGAAAAACTGTTTTTT | CSAGRWTAENEKLFF
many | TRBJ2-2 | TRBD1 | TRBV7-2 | TGTGCCAGCAGCGGCCGTCCGGGACAGCGAATTTTACGGGAGCTGTTTTTT | CASSGRPGQRILRELFF
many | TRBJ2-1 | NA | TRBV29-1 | TGCAGCGCTGGTAGGGCGGGATACAATGAGCAGTTCTTC | CSAGRAGYNEQFF
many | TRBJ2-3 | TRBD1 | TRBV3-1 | TGTGCCAGCAGCCAACCCAGGGGGCGCGACACAGATACGCAGTATTTT | CASSQPRGRDTDTQYF
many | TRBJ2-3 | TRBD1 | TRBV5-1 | TGCGCCAGCAGCTTGTGGTCAGGGGGCAAGGATACGCAGTATTTT | CASSLWSGGKDTQYF
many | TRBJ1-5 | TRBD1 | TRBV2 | TGTGCCAGCACCGGACAGGGCAATCAGCCCCAGCATTTT | CASTGQGNQPQHF
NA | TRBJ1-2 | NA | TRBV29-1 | TGCAGTGTAGGAGGGGCTGATGGCTACACCTTC | CSVGGADGYTF